Shown below are 18 T cell receptor delta chains from a single sample sequenced in a study of DNA immune sequencing with unique molecular identifiers. Genomic DNA underwent 32-plex PCR targeting all 8 TRDV and 4 TRDJ genes. The library had 12-nucleotide UMIs introduced over about 3 barcoding cycles, then a second adapter PCR. TCRdb re-called the multiplex PCR reads with CATT. This repertoire shows approximately 540 delta-chain clones, approximately 10% found once; its top ten account for roughly 53%. Sequenced material: gamma-delta T cells enriched from blood buffy coat, or unenriched PBMCs (not recorded which). All receptors come from a human donor in good health.

For this clone: TCRdb has a much larger clone's protein, which differs at residue 8 from the translation of this DNA, likely because of a read error; what is shown is the protein translated from the DNA. This chain uses TRDV2 with TRDJ1, with 7 bases aligning to TRDD3. Assignment of the J gene here rests on matching the DNA to germline, because TCRdb gives none. The V gene end was trimmed by 3 bases and the J gene end by 0 bases; junction bases not matched to a gene: 6. This CDR3 comprises 15 residues. Germline assignment: CDR1 GEAIGNYY and CDR2 EKD. The CDR3 region is CACDLLGKDTDKLIF. In DNA form, the CDR3 reads TGTGCCTGTGACCTACTGGGGAAAGACACCGATAAACTCATCTTT.

No V segment was called; the J segment is TRDJ1; TRDD3, the table's D call, lacks a check against the DNA. The CDR3 contains 22 residues. The CDR3 sequence: CACDTVDFPGLLAGGYANKLIF. The CDR3 DNA sequence: TGTGCCTGTGACACCGTAGACTTCCCAGGCCTGCTTGCTGGGGGATACGCGAATAAACTCATCTTT.

This chain uses TRAV29/DV5 with TRDJ1; 12 positions agree with TRDD3. The J gene comes from matching the DNA to germline here; TCRdb lacks it. Germline CDR1 NSMFDY, CDR2 ISSIKDK. The CDR3 spans 21 residues. V lost 4 bases and J lost 2; bases outside the gene matches: 24. CDR3 residues: CAAVRGKVYWGIPHPTDKLIF. In nucleotides, the CDR3 is TGTGCAGCAGTACGTGGGAAGGTGTACTGGGGGATACCCCACCCAACCGATAAACTCATCTTT.

Worth noting for this clone: This clone may be a read error of a much larger clone one base away. The J gene is TRDJ3, the V gene TRDV2; D perhaps matches TRDD3 (5 bases). Germline CDR1 reads GEAIGNYY; CDR2 reads EKD. The CDR3 is 22 amino acids. The V and J ends lost 3 bases and 0 bases respectively, with 26 bases between them. The CDR3 protein is CACDPTGVRGPESSWDTRQMFF. CDR3 coding DNA: TGTGCCTGTGACCCAACCGGGGTTAGGGGACCCGAGAGCTCCTGGGACACCCGACAGATGTTTTTC.

This clone was seen only a few times. This likely reflects a read error, since a far larger clone is one base away. This sequence joins TRDV2 and TRDJ3; D gene uncertain. This CDR3 is 19 amino acids long. Trimming removed 3 bases at V and 0 bases at J, with 17 bases between. Germline CDR1 reads GEAIGNYY; CDR2 reads EKD. In DNA form, the CDR3 reads TGTGCCTGTGACCAAATCAAGAAGGAGCCCTCCTGGGACACCCGACAGATGTTTTTC. Its protein product is CACDQIKKEPSWDTRQMFF.

In DNA, the CDR3 is TGTGCTCTTGGGCGAACGTCCCTCCTTCAATTGGGATGTTTCTACACCGATAAACTCATCTTT. Encoded protein: CALGRTSLLQLGCFYTDKLIF. The chain employs TRDV1 and TRDJ1; TRDD2 or TRDD3 may be the D gene (5 bases each). No J gene is reported in TCRdb; it was inferred here by comparing the DNA with germline. V shed 5 bases and J shed 0 bases, with 31 bases lying between them. The CDR3 sequence is 21 residues long. The germline V gene encodes CDR1 TSWWSYY and CDR2 QGS.

The V gene went uncalled, while the J gene is TRDJ1; the D segment call TRDD3 is taken from the table without a DNA check. The CDR3 extends over 19 amino acids. CDR3 bases: TGTGCCTTTGTGTTTTCAGGGGGGGGGATTTGGGGTAATACCGATAAACTCATCTTT. It codes for CAFVFSGGGIWGNTDKLIF.

A remark on this clone: A read error is likely here: a far larger clone is one base away. The chain couples TRDV2 to TRDJ1, with TRDD3 matching 10 bases. V trimming: 3 bases; J trimming: 3 bases; junction bases outside the gene matches: 21. Germline lookup yields CDR1 GEAIGNYY and CDR2 EKD. The CDR3 consists of 20 residues. This CDR3 is CACDPVLGDAKGRGSDKLIF. In DNA, the CDR3 is TGTGCCTGTGACCCCGTACTGGGGGATGCGAAAGGGAGAGGATCCGATAAACTCATCTTT.

This clone is medium-sized within its sample. The chain joins TRAV29/DV5 to TRDJ1, with 13 bases fitting TRDD3. The J gene was not available in TCRdb and was assigned here by matching the DNA to germline segments. V trimming: 0 bases; J trimming: 1 base; junction bases outside the gene matches: 15. The CDR3 has 20 amino acids. The germline V gene has CDR1 NSMFDY and CDR2 ISSIKDK. The CDR3 spells CAASVILGDTVQTGTDKLIF. The CDR3, as DNA: TGTGCAGCAAGCGTTATACTGGGGGATACGGTCCAAACGGGCACCGATAAACTCATCTTT.

The J gene corresponds to TRDJ1; a V gene call is absent; the listed D gene, TRDD3, was not tested against the DNA. The CDR3 is 20 amino acids. The CDR3 DNA reads as TGTGCTCTTGGGGAACCCATCCAGCCAGACTGGGGGATCAACACCGATAAACTCATCTTT. Its translation is CALGEPIQPDWGINTDKLIF.

This clone was seen a few times. Only one base separates this from a far larger clonotype, so it likely reflects a read error. The genes are TRDV2 and TRDJ1; 10 bases are shared with TRDD3. CDR1 is GEAIGNYY and CDR2 is EKD in the germline V gene. CDR3 length equals 19 residues. J was trimmed by 0 bases and V by 0 bases; bases with no gene match: 12. CDR3 sequence reads: CACDTLSLLGDEYTDKLIF. The CDR3 DNA reads TGTGCCTGTGACACCTTGTCTTTACTGGGGGATGAGTACACCGATAAACTCATCTTT.

This clone has only a few counts. Translating this DNA gives a protein that differs at residue 7 from the TCRdb one, which belongs to a much larger clone; a read error is likely, and the protein shown is this translation. The chain combines TRDV2 with TRDJ3; D gene uncertain. The CDR3 contains 20 residues. V lost 0 bases and J lost 0, with 17 bases in between. Germline CDR1 is GEAIGNYY and CDR2 is EKD. This CDR3 reads CACDTLRTTNGSWDTRQMFF. Written as DNA, the CDR3 is TGTGCCTGTGACACCTTGAGGACCACGAACGGCTCCTGGGACACCCGACAGATGTTTTTC.

This clone was seen a few times. A far larger clone is just one base off, so this is likely a read error. Within the sample, other DNA sequences also encode this same CDR3. V is TRDV2 and J is TRDJ1; 9 positions match TRDD3. CDR3 length: 16 amino acids. V shed 2 bases, J shed 3 bases, and the junction held 9 bases outside the gene matches. Germline V gives CDR1 GEAIGNYY, CDR2 EKD. The DNA of the CDR3 is TGTGCCTGTGACAAGCTCGGGGATACGCAGGCCGATAAACTCATCTTT. It codes for CACDKLGDTQADKLIF.

This clone was found a few times. A read error may explain this, as a much larger clone is one base away. The DNA for the CDR3 is TGTGCCTGTGAGACTGGGGATGCGAGCTCCTGGGACACCCGACAGATGTTTTTC. Translating gives CACETGDASSWDTRQMFF. This chain uses TRDV2 with TRDJ3, with TRDD3 matching over 7 bases. The CDR3 consists of 18 residues. Looked up from germline, CDR1 is GEAIGNYY and CDR2 is EKD. The junction had 8 bases not matched to a gene; V was cut back by 4 bases and J by 0 bases.

This clone was observed a few times. For this DNA, TCRdb reports the protein of a much larger clone, which diverges at residue 3, most likely from a read error; the protein presented here is translated directly from the DNA. The V call is TRDV2, the J call TRDJ3; D is possibly TRDD3 (5 bases). Germline assignment: CDR1 GEAIGNYY and CDR2 EKD. The CDR3 loop spans 20 amino acids. The CDR3 reads CARDTLGTTNGSWDTRQMFF. CDR3 in DNA: TGTGCCCGTGACACCTTGGGGACCACGAACGGCTCCTGGGACACCCGACAGATGTTTTTC.

On this clone itself: A far bigger clonotype differs at one base, so this is likely a read error. The gene calls are TRDV2 and TRDJ1; 10 positions match TRDD3. The CDR3 covers 17 residues. The trim removed 1 base at V and 0 bases at J, leaving 7 bases unmatched. The germline gives CDR1 GEAIGNYY, CDR2 EKD. Here the CDR3 DNA reads TGTGCCTGTGACACTCTGGGGGATAGAAAGTACACCGATAAACTCATCTTT. Translating gives CACDTLGDRKYTDKLIF.

As to this clone: Since a far larger clone is one base different, this is likely a read error. The V gene is TRDV2, the J gene TRDJ1, with TRDD3 matching 11 bases. Germline loops: CDR1 GEAIGNYY, CDR2 EKD. This CDR3 spans 18 amino acids. The CDR3 region is CACDTVTTLGDNGDRLIF. The CDR3 region has the DNA TGTGCCTGTGACACCGTAACCACACTGGGGGATAATGGCGATAGACTCATCTTT.

Points on this clone: A much larger clone is a single base away; this may be a read error. This sequence joins TRDV2 and TRDJ1; D is uncertain. Trimming took 3 bases from V and 4 from J, leaving 23 bases between them. The CDR3 runs to 17 residues. In germline, CDR1 is GEAIGNYY, CDR2 EKD. The CDR3 sequence is CACDPVAGTEDIDKLIF. The CDR3 bases are TGTGCCTGTGACCCCGTCGCCGGGACCGAGGACATCGATAAACTCATCTTT.